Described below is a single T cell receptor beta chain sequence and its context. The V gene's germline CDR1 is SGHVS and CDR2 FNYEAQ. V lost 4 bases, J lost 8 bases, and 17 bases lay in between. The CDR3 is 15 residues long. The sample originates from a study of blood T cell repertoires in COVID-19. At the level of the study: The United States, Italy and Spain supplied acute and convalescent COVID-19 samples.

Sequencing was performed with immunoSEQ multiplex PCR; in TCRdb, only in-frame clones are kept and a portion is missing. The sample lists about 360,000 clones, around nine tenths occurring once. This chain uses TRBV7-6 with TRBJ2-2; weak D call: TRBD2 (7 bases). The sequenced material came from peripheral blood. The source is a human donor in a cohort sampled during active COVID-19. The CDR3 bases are TGTGCCAGCAGCTCCTCGGGGGGCAGGGCTGGGGAGCTGTTTTTT. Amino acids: CASSSSGGRAGELFF.